This TCR beta chain appears in the sequencing data of a study of T cells expressing NK-cell markers. The study's findings and limits: About 1.0-7.0% of CD8+ T cells in roughly six donors belonged to dominant NKG2C+ clonotypes. Whether expanded NKG2C-expressing T cell clones recognize HCMV is unknown. These clonotypes also led the CD3+CD56-NKG2C+ fraction in a few donors.

In the case of this clonotype: Its antigen is still unknown.

With UMIs, 5'RACE template switching was used to make TCR beta cDNA. Each CDR3 protein gets one entry in TCRdb, which reprocessed the 5' RACE reads and gives no DNA. In all, the sample yields roughly 160,000 distinct CDR3 sequences. This TCR was recovered from a woman aged 18 to 75 in good health. The specimen sequenced was blood T cells: a sorted CD56 or NKG2C T cell subset, CD4+ or CD8+ T cells, or bulk PBMC T cells (not recorded which).

Here the CDR3 reads CASSHGLAGGSYEQYF. The rearrangement joins TRBV5-1 to TRBJ2-7; TCRdb names TRBD2, which stays unverified in the absence of DNA. CDR3 size: 16 residues. Germline-derived CDR1 and CDR2 are SGHRS and YFSETQ.